Listed below are T cell receptor beta chains from one sample, sequenced in a study of T cell changes during pregnancy in multiple sclerosis. Clones were read by immunoSEQ multiplex PCR, and TCRdb kept only the in-frame ones, dropping some. The sample shows more than 60,000 clones, approximately 90% of them seen only once. The sample here was peripheral blood, taken in the second trimester of pregnancy. These receptors were collected from a female donor with multiple sclerosis, enrolled in a pregnancy study. Each CDR3 is given with its conserved first and last residue. The order of the fields is J gene, clone size, D gene, V gene, CDR3 protein, CDR3 DNA. A D gene is named only where the DNA matches it firmly. Size is stated for part of the rows, as once, few or many counts, or as a class when the clone is expanded.

>TRBJ2-1|.|.|TRBV6-5
CASSYFITSSYNEQFF
TGTGCCAGCAGTTACTTTATCACTAGCTCCTACAATGAGCAGTTCTTC
>TRBJ2-1|.|.|TRBV14
CASSHLGAGPSSYNEQFF
TGTGCCAGCAGCCATCTGGGGGCAGGACCTAGCTCCTACAATGAGCAGTTCTTC
>TRBJ2-6|.|.|TRBV7-8
CASRKNRVRHSGANVLTF
TGTGCCAGCAGGAAAAACAGGGTCCGTCACTCTGGGGCCAACGTCCTGACTTTC
>TRBJ2-7|.|.|TRBV2
CASSDQGHEQYF
TGTGCCAGCAGTGATCAGGGCCACGAGCAGTACTTC
>TRBJ2-2|.|.|TRBV7-7
CASSPGPTTDTGELFF
TGTGCCAGCAGCCCGGGTCCCACAACTGACACCGGGGAGCTGTTTTTT
>TRBJ2-3|once|TRBD2|TRBV6-5
CASSYAIAGDTQYF
TGTGCCAGCAGTTACGCGATAGCGGGAGATACGCAGTATTTT
>TRBJ1-6|.|.|TRBV6-1
CASSDTGNSPLHF
TGTGCCAGCAGCGACACAGGAAATTCACCCCTCCACTTT
>TRBJ2-7|once|.|TRBV28
CASSLRAGANYEQYF
TGTGCCAGCAGTTTGAGGGCAGGGGCGAACTACGAGCAGTACTTC
>TRBJ2-7|.|.|TRBV18
CASSPRKEGGEQYF
TGTGCCAGCTCACCACGCAAGGAGGGTGGCGAGCAGTACTTC
>TRBJ1-1|.|TRBD1|TRBV28
CASSPGQGQSTEAFF
TGTGCCAGCAGCCCGGGACAGGGGCAGAGCACTGAAGCTTTCTTT
>TRBJ2-5|once|TRBD1|TRBV6-5
CASSYDREETQYF
TGTGCCAGCAGCTACGACAGGGAAGAGACCCAGTACTTC
>TRBJ2-7|.|.|TRBV10-1
CASSEAGYEQYF
TGCGCCAGCAGTGAGGCAGGCTACGAGCAGTACTTC
>TRBJ1-4|.|.|TRBV6-1
CASSEGWHNEKLFF
TGTGCCAGCAGTGAAGGTTGGCATAATGAAAAACTGTTTTTT
>TRBJ2-7|.|TRBD1|TRBV5-1
CASSLWDRASEQYF
TGCGCCAGCAGCTTGTGGGACAGGGCGTCCGAGCAGTACTTC
>TRBJ2-3|.|.|TRBV10-3
CAISAPRTDTQYF
TGTGCCATCAGTGCTCCCCGCACAGATACGCAGTATTTT
>TRBJ2-7|.|TRBD1|TRBV13
CASSLGRDSSYEQYF
TGTGCCAGCAGCTTAGGCAGGGACAGCTCCTACGAGCAGTACTTC
>TRBJ1-5|.|.|TRBV19
CASSLTDSQPQHF
TGTGCCAGTAGTTTAACTGACAGTCAGCCCCAGCATTTT
>TRBJ1-1|.|TRBD1|TRBV29-1
CSGRQGANTEAFF
TGCAGCGGGAGACAGGGGGCGAACACTGAAGCTTTCTTT
>TRBJ1-3|.|.|TRBV6-5
CASSYSQVHSGNTIYF
TGTGCCAGCAGTTACTCGCAGGTGCACTCTGGAAACACCATATATTTT
>TRBJ1-2|.|.|TRBV27
CASSLYPGGAKNGYTF
TGTGCCAGCAGTTTATATCCGGGAGGCGCGAAAAATGGCTACACCTTC
>TRBJ2-2|.|TRBD1|TRBV6-5
CASSYTGVIGELFF
TGTGCCAGCAGTTACACAGGGGTCATCGGGGAGCTGTTTTTT
>TRBJ2-1|.|TRBD2|TRBV5-6
CASSFERGTLEQFF
TGTGCCAGCAGCTTTGAGCGGGGGACTCTTGAGCAGTTCTTC